The text below deals with one TCR beta chain. Its antigen remains unknown. Sequence at one end of the junction differs from germline and may be a read error. The data belong to a study of OX40 agonist ivuxolimab in advanced cancers. Across the study: Partial responses were seen in three patients, one with hepatocellular carcinoma and two with cutaneous melanoma.

Overall study findings and caveats: Among the lowest peripheral clonal expansion occurred in 0.1-3.0 mg/kg partial responders.

Libraries were prepared by immunoSEQ multiplex PCR; TCRdb keeps only in-frame clonotypes and omits some of them. The sample contains tens of thousands of clones, over 75% of which appear only once. The CDR3 is 21 residues long. The germline V gene has CDR1 LGHNT and CDR2 FRNRAP. V and J are TRBV12-5 and TRBJ1-5; D gene uncertain. This sequence originates from an adult with an advanced solid tumor such as melanoma, head and neck, liver or kidney cancer. Sequencing used CD4+ or CD8+ T cells sorted from blood, obtained in a trial of the OX40 agonist ivuxolimab. CDR3 amino acids: CASALMSLPGPGKAQSQPQHF. The CDR3 DNA sequence: TGTGCTAGTGCTTTGATGTCTCTCCCCGGGCCGGGAAAGGCCCAAAGCCAGCCCCAGCATTTT.